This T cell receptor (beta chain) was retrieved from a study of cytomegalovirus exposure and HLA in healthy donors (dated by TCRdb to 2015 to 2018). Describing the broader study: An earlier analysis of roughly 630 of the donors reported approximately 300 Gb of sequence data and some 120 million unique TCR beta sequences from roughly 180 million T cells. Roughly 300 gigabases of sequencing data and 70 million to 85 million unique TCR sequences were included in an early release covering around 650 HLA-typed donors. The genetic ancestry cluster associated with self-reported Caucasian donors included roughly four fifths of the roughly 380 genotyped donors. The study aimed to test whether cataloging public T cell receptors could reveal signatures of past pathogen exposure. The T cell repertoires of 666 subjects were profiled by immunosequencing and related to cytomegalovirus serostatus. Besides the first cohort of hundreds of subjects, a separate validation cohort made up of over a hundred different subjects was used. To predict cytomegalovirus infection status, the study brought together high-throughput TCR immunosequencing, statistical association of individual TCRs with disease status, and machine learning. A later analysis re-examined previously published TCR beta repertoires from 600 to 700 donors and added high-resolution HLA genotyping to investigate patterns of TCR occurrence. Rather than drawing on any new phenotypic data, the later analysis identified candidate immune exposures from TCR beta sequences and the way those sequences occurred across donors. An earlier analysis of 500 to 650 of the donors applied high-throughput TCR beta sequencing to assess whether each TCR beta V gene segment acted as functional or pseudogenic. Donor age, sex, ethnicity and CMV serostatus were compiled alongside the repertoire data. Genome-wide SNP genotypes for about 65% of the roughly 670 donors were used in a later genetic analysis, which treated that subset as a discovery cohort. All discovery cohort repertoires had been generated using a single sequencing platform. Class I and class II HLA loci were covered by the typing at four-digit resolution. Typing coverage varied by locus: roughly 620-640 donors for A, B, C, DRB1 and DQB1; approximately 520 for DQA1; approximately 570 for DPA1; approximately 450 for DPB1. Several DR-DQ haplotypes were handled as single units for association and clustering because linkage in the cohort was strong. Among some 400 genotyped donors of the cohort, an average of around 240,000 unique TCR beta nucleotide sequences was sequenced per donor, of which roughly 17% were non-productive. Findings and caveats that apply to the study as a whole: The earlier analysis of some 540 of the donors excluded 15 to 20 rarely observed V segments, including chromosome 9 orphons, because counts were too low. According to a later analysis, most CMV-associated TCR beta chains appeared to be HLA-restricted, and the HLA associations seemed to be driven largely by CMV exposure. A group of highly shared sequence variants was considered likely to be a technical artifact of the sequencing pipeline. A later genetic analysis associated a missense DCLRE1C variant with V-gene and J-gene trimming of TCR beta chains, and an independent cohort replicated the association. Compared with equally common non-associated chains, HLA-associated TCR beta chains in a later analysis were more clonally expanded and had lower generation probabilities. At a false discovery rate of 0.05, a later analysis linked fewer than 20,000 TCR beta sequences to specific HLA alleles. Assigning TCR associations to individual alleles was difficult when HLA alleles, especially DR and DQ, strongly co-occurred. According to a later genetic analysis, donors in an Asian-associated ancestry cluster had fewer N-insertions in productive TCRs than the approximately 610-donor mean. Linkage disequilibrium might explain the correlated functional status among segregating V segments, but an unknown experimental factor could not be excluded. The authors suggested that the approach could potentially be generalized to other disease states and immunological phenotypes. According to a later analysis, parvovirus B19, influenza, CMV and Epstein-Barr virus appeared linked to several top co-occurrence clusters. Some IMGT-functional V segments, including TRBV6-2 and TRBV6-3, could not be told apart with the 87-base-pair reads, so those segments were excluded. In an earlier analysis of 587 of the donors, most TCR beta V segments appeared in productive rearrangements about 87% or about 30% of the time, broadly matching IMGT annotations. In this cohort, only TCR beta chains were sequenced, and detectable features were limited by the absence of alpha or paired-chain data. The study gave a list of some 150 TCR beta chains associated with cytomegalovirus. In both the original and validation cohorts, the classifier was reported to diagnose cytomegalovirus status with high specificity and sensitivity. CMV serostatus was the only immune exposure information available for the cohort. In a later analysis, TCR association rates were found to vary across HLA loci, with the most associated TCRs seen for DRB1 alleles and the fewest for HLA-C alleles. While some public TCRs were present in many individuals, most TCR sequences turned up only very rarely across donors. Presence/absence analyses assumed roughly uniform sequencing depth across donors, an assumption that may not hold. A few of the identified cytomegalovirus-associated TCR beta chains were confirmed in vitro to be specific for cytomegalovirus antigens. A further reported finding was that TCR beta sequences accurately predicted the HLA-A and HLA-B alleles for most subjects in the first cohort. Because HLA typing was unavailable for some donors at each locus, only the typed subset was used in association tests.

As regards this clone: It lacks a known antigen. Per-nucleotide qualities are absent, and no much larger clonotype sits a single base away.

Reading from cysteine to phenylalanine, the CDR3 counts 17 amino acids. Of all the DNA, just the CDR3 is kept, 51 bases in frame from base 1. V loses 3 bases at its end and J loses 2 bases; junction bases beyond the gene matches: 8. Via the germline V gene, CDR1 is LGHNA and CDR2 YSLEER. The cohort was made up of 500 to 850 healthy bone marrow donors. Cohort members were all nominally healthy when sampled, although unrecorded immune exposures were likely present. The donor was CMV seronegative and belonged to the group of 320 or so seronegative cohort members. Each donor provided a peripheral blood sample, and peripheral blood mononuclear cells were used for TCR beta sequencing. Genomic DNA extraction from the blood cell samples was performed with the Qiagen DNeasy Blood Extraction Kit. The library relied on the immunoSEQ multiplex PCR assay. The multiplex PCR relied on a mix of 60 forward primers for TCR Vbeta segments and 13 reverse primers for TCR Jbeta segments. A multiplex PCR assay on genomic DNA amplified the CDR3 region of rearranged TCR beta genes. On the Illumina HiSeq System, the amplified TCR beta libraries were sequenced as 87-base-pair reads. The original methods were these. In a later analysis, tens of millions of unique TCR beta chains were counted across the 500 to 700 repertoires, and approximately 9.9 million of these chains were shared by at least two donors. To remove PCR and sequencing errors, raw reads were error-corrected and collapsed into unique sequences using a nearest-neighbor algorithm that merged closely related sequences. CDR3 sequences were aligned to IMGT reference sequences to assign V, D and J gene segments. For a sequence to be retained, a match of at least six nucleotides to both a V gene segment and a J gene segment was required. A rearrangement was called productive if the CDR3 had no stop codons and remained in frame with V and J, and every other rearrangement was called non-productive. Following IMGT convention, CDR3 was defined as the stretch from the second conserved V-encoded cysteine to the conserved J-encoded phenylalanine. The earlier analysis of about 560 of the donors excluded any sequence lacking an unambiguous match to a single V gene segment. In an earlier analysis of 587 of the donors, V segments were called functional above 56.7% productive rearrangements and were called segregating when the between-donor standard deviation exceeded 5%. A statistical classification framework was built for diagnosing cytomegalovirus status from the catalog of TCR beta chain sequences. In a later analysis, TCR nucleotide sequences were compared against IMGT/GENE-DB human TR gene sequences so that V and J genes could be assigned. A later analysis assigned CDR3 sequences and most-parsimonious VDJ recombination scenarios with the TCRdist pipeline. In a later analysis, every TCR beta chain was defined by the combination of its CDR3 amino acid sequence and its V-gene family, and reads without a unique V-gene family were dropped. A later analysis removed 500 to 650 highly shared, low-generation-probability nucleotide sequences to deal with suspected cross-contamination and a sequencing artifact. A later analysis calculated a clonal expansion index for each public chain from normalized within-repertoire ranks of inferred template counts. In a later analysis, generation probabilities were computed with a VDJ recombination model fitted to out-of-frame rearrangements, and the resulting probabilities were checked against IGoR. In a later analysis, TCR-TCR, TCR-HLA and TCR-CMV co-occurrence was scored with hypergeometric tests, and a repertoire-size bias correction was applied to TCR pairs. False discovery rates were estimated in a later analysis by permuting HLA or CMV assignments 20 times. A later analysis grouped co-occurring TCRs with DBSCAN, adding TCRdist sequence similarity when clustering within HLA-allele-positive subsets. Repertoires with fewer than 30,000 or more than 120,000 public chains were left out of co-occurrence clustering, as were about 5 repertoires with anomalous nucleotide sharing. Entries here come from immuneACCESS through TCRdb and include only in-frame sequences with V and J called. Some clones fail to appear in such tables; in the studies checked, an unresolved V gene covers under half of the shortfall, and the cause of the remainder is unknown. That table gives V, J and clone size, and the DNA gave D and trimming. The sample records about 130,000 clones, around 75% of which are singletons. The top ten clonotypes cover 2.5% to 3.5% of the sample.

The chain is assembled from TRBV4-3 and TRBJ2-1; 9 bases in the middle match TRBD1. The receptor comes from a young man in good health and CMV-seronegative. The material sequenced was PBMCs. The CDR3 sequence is CASSQEPGQGPYNEQFF. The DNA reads TGCGCCAGCAGCCAGGAACCGGGACAGGGACCCTACAATGAGCAGTTCTTC.